A single sample gave rise to the 14 T cell receptor beta chains below, sequenced in a study of identical twins. One entry per CDR3 protein, called by TCRdb with MiXCR from the 5' RACE reads. The sample has hundreds of thousands of distinct CDR3 sequences; about 12% are singletons. This sample also belongs to another study, concerning yellow fever vaccine responses in identical twins.

The sample taken for sequencing was CD8+ T cells sorted from blood. The receptors come from a woman younger than 30 in good health.

V usage is TRBV7-6 and J usage is TRBJ2-2; no definite D call. CDR1 is SGHVS and CDR2 is FNYEAQ in the germline V gene. CDR3 size: 15 residues. Trimming removed 3 bases at V and 2 bases at J, with 10 bases between. The CDR3 spells CASSLPSPNTGELFF. As DNA, the CDR3 is TGTGCCAGCAGCTTGCCAAGTCCTAACACCGGGGAGCTGTTTTTT.

The rearrangement links TRBV6-1 to TRBJ2-5, with TRBD2 identical over 10 bases. Trimming took 2 bases from V and 0 from J; bases not matched to a gene: 6. CDR3 length equals 17 residues. The germline gives CDR1 MNHNS, CDR2 SASEGT. Here the CDR3 reads CASSEKRGGPYQETQYF. CDR3 nucleotides: TGTGCCAGCAGTGAAAAGCGGGGGGGCCCGTACCAAGAGACCCAGTACTTC.

The rearrangement links TRBV12-5 to TRBJ1-1; 11 nucleotides align to TRBD1. The germline V gene encodes CDR1 LGHNT and CDR2 FRNRAP. The length of the CDR3 is 17 residues. J was trimmed by 5 bases and V by 1 base; bases with no gene match: 9. In nucleotides, the CDR3 is TGTGCTAGTGGTTTGGACCGGACAGGGGGCTTTGTGACTGAAGCTTTCTTT. This encodes CASGLDRTGGFVTEAFF.

This clonotype was found a few times. The chain couples TRBV12-3 or TRBV12-4 to TRBJ1-1; no definite D call. CDR3 length: 13 residues. Trimming took off 7 bases at V and 1 base at J, with 10 bases between the two ends. The CDR3 loop is CASNLSGNTEAFF. The CDR3 nucleotides are TGTGCCAGCAACCTGTCGGGGAACACTGAAGCTTTCTTT.

The sample holds a few counts of this clonotype. V usage is TRBV7-9 and J usage is TRBJ2-1; tentative D call: TRBD2 (5 bases). The V gene lost 8 bases and the J gene lost 8 bases, with 25 bases spanning the gap. Germline V gives CDR1 SEHNR, CDR2 FQNEAQ (reference sequence). This CDR3 comprises 16 residues. The CDR3 bases are TGTGCCAGCGCCCCTCCGCTAGCCATTTTCGTCGATGAGCAGTTCTTC. It yields the protein CASAPPLAIFVDEQFF. Full variable domain (outside the CDR3, taken from reference TRBV7-9 and TRBJ2-1): DTGVSQNPRHKITKRGQNVTFRCDPISEHNRLYWYRQTLGQGPEFLTYFQNEAQLEKSRLLSDRFSAERPKGSFSTLEIQRTEQGDSAMYLCASAPPLAIFVDEQFFGPGTRLTVL.

This clonotype was recorded many times. The chain has TRBV24-1 and TRBJ2-1; D perhaps matches TRBD2 (5 bases). CDR1 is KGHDR and CDR2 is SFDVKD in the germline V gene. V dropped 4 bases and J dropped 2 bases, with 14 bases sitting between them. The CDR3 loop spans 16 amino acids. The CDR3 reads CATSDPDEGPYNEQFF. The DNA of the CDR3 is TGTGCCACCAGTGACCCTGACGAGGGCCCCTACAATGAGCAGTTCTTC.

The rearrangement links TRBV4-1 to TRBJ2-1; possibly TRBD1 for D (5 bases). In germline, CDR1 is MGHRA, CDR2 YSYEKL. The CDR3 has 14 residues. V was pared by 3 bases and J by 8 bases, with 14 bases between. CDR3 in amino acids: CASSHRTPLDEQFF. The CDR3 coding sequence is TGCGCCAGCAGCCACCGGACACCTCTCGATGAGCAGTTCTTC.

This clonotype was counted between two and nine times. The chain is built from TRBV13 and TRBJ1-6; 8 bases are shared with TRBD1. Germline lookup yields CDR1 PRHDT and CDR2 FYEKMQ (reference sequence). The CDR3 extends over 14 amino acids. V trimming: 6 bases; J trimming: 5 bases; junction bases outside the gene matches: 3. The CDR3 DNA follows: TGTGCCAGCAGAACAGGGGGACATAATTCACCCCTCCACTTT. It codes for CASRTGGHNSPLHF.

This clonotype is termed medium-sized. The chain couples TRBV10-3 to TRBJ2-3, with 13 bases fitting TRBD2. CDR3 length: 15 residues. The germline V gene encodes CDR1 ENHRY and CDR2 SYGVKD. V gave up 8 bases and J gave up 3 bases; unmatched junction bases: 5. CDR3 in DNA: TGTGCCATCGGGGGGACTAGCGGGATTACAGATACGCAGTATTTT. It is translated as CAIGGTSGITDTQYF.

By its share, this clonotype is medium-sized. The V gene is TRBV2, the J gene TRBJ1-1, with no clear D. This CDR3 is built from 11 residues. Germline CDR1 SNHLY, CDR2 FYNNEI. Trimming pared 6 bases from V and 10 bases from J, leaving 12 bases between. CDR3 sequence (DNA): TGTGCCAGCAGGATTTGGGAAGGAGCTTTCTTT. Its protein is CASRIWEGAFF.

The J gene is TRBJ1-3, the V gene TRBV6-1; D is undetermined. The V end was cut by 6 bases, the J end by 0 bases, with 9 bases between. Germline loops: CDR1 MNHNS, CDR2 SASEGT. The CDR3 runs to 14 residues. The chain's CDR3 is CASSQTFSGNTIYF. Here the CDR3 DNA reads TGTGCCAGCAGCCAAACCTTCTCTGGAAACACCATATATTTT.

This chain joins TRBV10-1 and TRBJ2-1; 11 nucleotides line up with TRBD2. J gave up 6 bases and V 0 bases, and 7 bases lay outside the gene matches. Germline CDR1 WNHNN, CDR2 SYGVQD (reference sequence). The CDR3 consists of 17 residues. The CDR3 loop reads CASSESPSGRWVNEQFF. CDR3 bases: TGCGCCAGCAGTGAGTCGCCTAGCGGGAGGTGGGTCAATGAGCAGTTCTTC.

This clonotype has only a few counts. V usage is TRBV5-5 and J usage is TRBJ2-1; D is undetermined. Per germline, CDR1 SGHKS and CDR2 YYEKEE (reference sequence). Trimming left V 1 base short and J 7 bases short, with 12 bases between. There are 14 residues in the CDR3. Here the CDR3 reads CASSLLGIGNEQFF. DNA of the CDR3: TGTGCCAGCAGCTTGTTAGGGATTGGAAATGAGCAGTTCTTC. Supplemented by reference TRBV5-5 and TRBJ2-1, the full variable domain reads DAGVTQSPTHLIKTRGQQVTLRCSPISGHKSVSWYQQVLGQGPQFIFQYYEKEERGRGNFPDRFSARQFPNYSSELNVNALLLGDSALYLCASSLLGIGNEQFFGPGTRLTVL.

This chain joins TRBV4-1 and TRBJ2-1, with unresolved D. The ends were cut back, 6 bases at V and 6 bases at J, with 21 bases in the middle. CDR3 length equals 16 residues. Germline V lookup: CDR1 MGHRA, CDR2 YSYEKL. CDR3 sequence reads: CASRITMQGVLNEQFF. The CDR3 DNA reads TGCGCCAGCAGAATAACGATGCAAGGCGTACTCAATGAGCAGTTCTTC.